The clone carrying this T cell receptor beta chain was seen a few times. Its target is not known. The PCR used 60 Vbeta and 13 Jbeta primers. Profiling relied on immunoSEQ multiplex PCR, and the TCRdb table lists in-frame clones only, not all of them. The sample yields 150,000 to 180,000 clones, approximately 72% seen once. This specimen belongs to a study of cytomegalovirus exposure and HLA in healthy donors. In the study overall: There were 75 million to 95 million unique TCRs (from HLA-typed donors) in an early data release. Whole-study results and caveats: Prediction of most subjects' HLA-A and HLA-B alleles by TCR beta sequences was reportedly accurate. A later analysis associated 16,951 TCR beta sequences with HLA alleles at a 0.05 false discovery rate.

This CDR3 region has 16 residues. Germline CDR1 is KGHSH and CDR2 is LQKENI. Trimming cost V 3 bases and J 4 bases; bases outside gene matches: 6. This TCR was recovered from a man in his late teens or twenties in good health and CMV-seronegative. The J gene is TRBJ2-2, the V gene TRBV18, with TRBD1 matching 9 bases. Specimen: PBMCs. CDR3: CASSPRTGEVTGELFF. Here the CDR3 DNA reads TGTGCCAGCTCACCTAGGACAGGGGAGGTCACCGGGGAGCTGTTTTTT. The variable domain in full, with the rest retrieved from reference TRBV18 and TRBJ2-2, is NAGVMQNPRHLVRRRGQEARLRCSPMKGHSHVYWYRQLPEEGLKFMVYLQKENIIDESGMPKERFSAEFPKEGPSILRIQQVVRGDSAAYFCASSPRTGEVTGELFFGEGSRLTVL.